The sequence of this T cell receptor beta chain was determined in a study of beta chain features in type 1 diabetes. Across the whole study: All samples combined gave 107,917,701 sorted cells for examination.

As concerns this clone: The antigen is undetermined.

Study-wide results and limits: When Type 1 diabetes patients were examined, their TCRB CDR3s proved moderately but significantly shorter in all four CD4+ subsets. A pattern of fewer insertions and more deletions at VDJ junctions was seen in type 1 diabetes patients. A possible short-template PCR bias applies equally to patients and controls.

Expressed TCRB transcripts were sequenced after all isolated RNA was converted to cDNA. Data came from immunoSEQ multiplex PCR; TCRdb stores just in-frame clones and leaves some out. The sample contains 600,000 or so clones, around 12% of which appear only once. Input material: naive CD4+ T cells from blood. This receptor was taken from a man aged 30-40 years with type 1 diabetes.

CDR3 DNA sequence: TGTGCCAGCAGCCAGGGGACAGGGCCTCCCTACGAGCAGTACTTC. It encodes CASSQGTGPPYEQYF. V gene TRBV7-2 combines with J gene TRBJ2-7, with 9 bases that match TRBD1. Unmatched junction bases numbered 7, after V lost 5 bases and J lost 2 bases. This CDR3 has 15 residues. Germline CDR1 is SGHTA and CDR2 is FQGNSA.